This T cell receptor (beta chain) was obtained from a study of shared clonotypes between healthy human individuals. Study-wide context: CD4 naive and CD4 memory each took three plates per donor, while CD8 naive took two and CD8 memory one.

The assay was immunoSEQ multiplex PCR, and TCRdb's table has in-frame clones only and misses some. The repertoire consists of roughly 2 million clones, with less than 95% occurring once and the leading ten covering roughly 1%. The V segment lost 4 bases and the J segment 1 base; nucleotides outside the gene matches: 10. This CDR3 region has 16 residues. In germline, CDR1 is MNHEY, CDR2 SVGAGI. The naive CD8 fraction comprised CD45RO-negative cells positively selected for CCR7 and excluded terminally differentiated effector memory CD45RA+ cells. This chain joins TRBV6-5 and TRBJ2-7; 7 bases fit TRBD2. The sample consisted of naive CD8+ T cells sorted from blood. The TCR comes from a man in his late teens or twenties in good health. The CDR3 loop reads CASSFLAERGSYEQYF. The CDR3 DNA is TGTGCCAGCAGTTTTCTGGCCGAGCGGGGATCCTACGAGCAGTACTTC.